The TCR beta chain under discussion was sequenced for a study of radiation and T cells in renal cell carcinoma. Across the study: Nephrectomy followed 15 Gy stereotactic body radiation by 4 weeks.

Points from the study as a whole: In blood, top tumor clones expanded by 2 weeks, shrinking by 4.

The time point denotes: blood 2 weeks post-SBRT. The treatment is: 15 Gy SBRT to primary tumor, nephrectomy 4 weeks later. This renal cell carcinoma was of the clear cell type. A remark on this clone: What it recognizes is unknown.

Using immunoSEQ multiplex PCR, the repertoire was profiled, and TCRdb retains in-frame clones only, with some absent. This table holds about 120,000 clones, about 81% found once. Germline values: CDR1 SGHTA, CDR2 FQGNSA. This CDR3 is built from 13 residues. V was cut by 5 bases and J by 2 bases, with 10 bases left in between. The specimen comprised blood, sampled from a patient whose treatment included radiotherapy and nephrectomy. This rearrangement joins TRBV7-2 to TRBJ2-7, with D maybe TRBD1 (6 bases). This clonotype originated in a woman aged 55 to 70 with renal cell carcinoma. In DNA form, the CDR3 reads TGTGCCAGCAGCCTACAGGGTACCTACGAGCAGTACTTC. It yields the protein CASSLQGTYEQYF.